This T cell receptor (beta chain) was profiled in a study of cytomegalovirus exposure and HLA in healthy donors. Study background: The study placed 80% to 90% of its approximately 360 genotyped donors in the Caucasian-associated ancestry cluster. Study-level findings and limits: With high specificity and sensitivity, the classifier reportedly diagnosed cytomegalovirus status.

Between the trimmed V and J ends, which lost 4 bases and 4 bases, there was a span of 5 bases. This CDR3 contains 11 residues. CDR1 is GTSNPN and CDR2 is SVGIG in the germline V gene (reference sequence). In the PCR, 60 Vbeta and 13 Jbeta primers were used. Assay: immunoSEQ multiplex PCR; the TCRdb copy retains only in-frame clones and omits some. The sample contains around 180,000 clones, roughly 85% of which appear only once. As regards this clone: The target antigen is unknown.

The sequencing sample was made of PBMCs. The genes are TRBV30 and TRBJ1-3; D gene uncertain. The origin of this receptor is a woman aged 40 to 50 in good health and CMV-seronegative. This chain's CDR3 is CAWKEGNTIYF. The CDR3 DNA reads TGTGCCTGGAAAGAGGGAAACACCATATATTTT. Together with reference TRBV30 and TRBJ1-3, the CDR3 gives the full variable domain: SQTIHQWPATLVQPVGSPLSLECTVEGTSNPNLYWYRQAAGRGLQLLFYSVGIGQISSEVPQNLSASRPQDRQFILSSKKLLLSDSGFYLCAWKEGNTIYFGEGSWLTVV.